A single TCR beta chain is shown here with its context. Antigen specificity is unknown. The data were obtained in a study of CXCR3-negative and CXCR3-positive naive CD8 T cells. The germline gives CDR1 MDHEN, CDR2 SYDVKM. CDR3 length equals 14 residues. Overall study results and limits: Naive subsets did not differ in surface CD5, and the authors estimated TCR strength using properties of the TRB CDR3. Memory CD8+ cells showed much lower diversity, while both naive subsets were comparably high. After cryopreservation, CXCR3 expression dropped partially; most assays used fresh PBMCs. TRB CDR3 hydrophobicity was greater in CXCR3-positive naive cells than in CXCR3-negative naive cells.

UMI-labeled 5' RACE TRB cDNA libraries were prepared from the cells. No DNA is given; TCRdb re-called the 5' RACE reads and lists each CDR3 protein once. The specimen's table records tens of thousands of distinct CDR3 sequences. Approximately 270,000 cells per CD8+ T cell subset were flow-sorted in triplicate. The sequenced material came from naive CXCR3+ CD8+ T cells from blood. The subset was: CD45RO-CCR7+CD27+CD95- naive CD8+ T cells expressing CXCR3 (TNR3+). The rearrangement joins TRBV28 to TRBJ1-1; the TCRdb D gene call, TRBD1, has no DNA to confirm it. This receptor was obtained from a human donor in good health. Some clones in this sample may be carry-over from other donors' samples. The CDR3 is CASSWTGGNTEAFF.